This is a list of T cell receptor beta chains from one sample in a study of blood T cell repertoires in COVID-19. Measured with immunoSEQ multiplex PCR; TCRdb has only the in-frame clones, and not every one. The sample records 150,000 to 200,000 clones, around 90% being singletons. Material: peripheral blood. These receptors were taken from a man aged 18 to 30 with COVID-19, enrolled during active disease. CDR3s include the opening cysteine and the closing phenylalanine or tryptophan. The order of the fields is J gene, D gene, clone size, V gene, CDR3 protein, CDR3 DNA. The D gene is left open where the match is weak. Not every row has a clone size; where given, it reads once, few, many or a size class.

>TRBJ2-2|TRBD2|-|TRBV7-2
CASSTQWTSGILRELFF
TGTGCCAGCAGCACCCAATGGACTAGCGGGATCCTACGGGAGCTGTTTTTT
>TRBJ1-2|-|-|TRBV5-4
CASNKDRNYGYTF
TGTGCCAGCAACAAGGACAGAAACTATGGCTACACCTTC
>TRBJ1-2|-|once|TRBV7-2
CASSESGAYGYTF
TGTGCCAGCAGCGAGTCAGGGGCCTATGGCTACACCTTC
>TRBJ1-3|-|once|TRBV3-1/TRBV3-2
CASSQESGGAVGNTIYF
TGTGCCAGCAGCCAAGAGTCTGGGGGGGCGGTTGGAAACACCATATATTTT
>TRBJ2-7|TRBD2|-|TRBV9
CASSASGSIYEQYF
TGTGCCAGCAGCGCGAGCGGGAGTATCTACGAGCAGTACTTC
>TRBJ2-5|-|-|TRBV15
CATSRRQGKETQYF
TGTGCCACCAGCAGGAGACAAGGCAAAGAGACCCAGTACTTC
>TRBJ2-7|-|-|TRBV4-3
CASSQVPRTVNTYEQYF
TGCGCCAGCAGCCAAGTTCCTCGGACAGTGAACACCTACGAGCAGTACTTC
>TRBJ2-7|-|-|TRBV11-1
CASSLYPTVYEQYF
TGTGCCAGCAGCTTATATCCTACCGTCTACGAGCAGTACTTC
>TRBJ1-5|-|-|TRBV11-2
CASSLERGQPQHF
TGTGCCAGCAGCTTAGAACGGGGTCAGCCCCAGCATTTT
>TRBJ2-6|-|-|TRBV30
CAWRLRSSGANVLTF
TGTGCCTGGAGACTAAGAAGCTCTGGGGCCAACGTCCTGACTTTC
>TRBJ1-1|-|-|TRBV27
CASSLVPMRNTEAFF
TGTGCCAGCAGTTTAGTGCCCATGAGGAACACTGAAGCTTTCTTT
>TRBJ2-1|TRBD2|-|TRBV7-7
CASSPRLADSYNEQFF
TGTGCTAGCAGCCCACGACTAGCGGACTCCTACAATGAGCAGTTCTTC
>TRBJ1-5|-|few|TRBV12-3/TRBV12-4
CASSRTDNQPQHF
TGTGCCAGCAGTCGGACAGACAATCAGCCCCAGCATTTT
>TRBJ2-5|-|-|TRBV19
CASRQAGETQYF
TGTGCCAGTAGGCAAGCCGGAGAGACCCAGTACTTC
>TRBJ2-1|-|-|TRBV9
CASSVAGRYNEQFF
TGTGCCAGCAGCGTAGCTGGCCGCTACAATGAGCAGTTCTTC
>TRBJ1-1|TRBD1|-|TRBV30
CAWSTSGGGTEAFF
TGTGCCTGGAGTACCTCAGGGGGCGGGACTGAAGCTTTCTTT
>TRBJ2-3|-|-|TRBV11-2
CASSFGQAGSTDTQYF
TGTGCCAGCAGCTTTGGACAGGCGGGGAGCACAGATACGCAGTATTTT
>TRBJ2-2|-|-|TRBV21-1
CASSPGDRCTGELFF
TGTGCCAGCAGCCCGGGGGACAGATGCACCGGGGAGCTGTTTTTT
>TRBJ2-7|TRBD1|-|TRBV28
CASGTGGLYEQYF
TGTGCCAGCGGGACAGGCGGACTGTACGAGCAGTACTTC